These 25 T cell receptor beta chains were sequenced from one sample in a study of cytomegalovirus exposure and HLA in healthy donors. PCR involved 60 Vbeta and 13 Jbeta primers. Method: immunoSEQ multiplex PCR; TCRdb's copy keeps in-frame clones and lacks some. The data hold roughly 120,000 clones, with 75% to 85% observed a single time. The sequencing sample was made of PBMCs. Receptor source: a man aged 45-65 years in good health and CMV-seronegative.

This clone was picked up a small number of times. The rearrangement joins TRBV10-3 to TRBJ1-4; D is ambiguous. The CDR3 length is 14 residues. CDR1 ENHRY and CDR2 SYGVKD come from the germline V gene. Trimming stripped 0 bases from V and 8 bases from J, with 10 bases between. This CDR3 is CAISESDWKEKLFF. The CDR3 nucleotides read TGTGCCATCAGTGAGTCGGACTGGAAGGAAAAACTGTTTTTT.

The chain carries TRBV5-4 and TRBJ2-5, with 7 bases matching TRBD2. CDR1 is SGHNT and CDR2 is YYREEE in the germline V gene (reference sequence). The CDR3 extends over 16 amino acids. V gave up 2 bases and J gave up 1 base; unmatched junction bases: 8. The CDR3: CASSFWGGYGQETQYF. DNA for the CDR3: TGTGCCAGCAGCTTCTGGGGGGGGTACGGCCAAGAGACCCAGTACTTC.

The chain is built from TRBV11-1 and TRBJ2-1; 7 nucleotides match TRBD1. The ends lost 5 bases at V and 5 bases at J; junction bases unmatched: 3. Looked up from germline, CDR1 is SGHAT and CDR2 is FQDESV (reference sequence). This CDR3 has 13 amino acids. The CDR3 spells CASSMGQNNEQFF. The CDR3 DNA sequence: TGTGCCAGCAGCATGGGACAGAACAATGAGCAGTTCTTC. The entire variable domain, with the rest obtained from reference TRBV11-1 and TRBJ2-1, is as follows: EAEVAQSPRYKITEKSQAVAFWCDPISGHATLYWYRQILGQGPELLVQFQDESVVDDSQLPKDRFSAERLKGVDSTLKIQPAELGDSAMYLCASSMGQNNEQFFGPGTRLTVL.

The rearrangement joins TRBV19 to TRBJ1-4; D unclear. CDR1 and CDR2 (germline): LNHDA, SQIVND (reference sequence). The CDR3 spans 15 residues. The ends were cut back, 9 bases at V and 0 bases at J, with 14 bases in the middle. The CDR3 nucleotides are TGTGCCAGCCGGGGTGGTCACCCAACTAATGAAAAACTGTTTTTT. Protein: CASRGGHPTNEKLFF.

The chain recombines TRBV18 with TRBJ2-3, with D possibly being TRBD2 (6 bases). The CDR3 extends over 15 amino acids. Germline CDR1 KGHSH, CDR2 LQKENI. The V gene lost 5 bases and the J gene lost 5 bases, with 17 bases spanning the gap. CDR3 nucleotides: TGTGCCAGCTCAGCAGGTAGGCGGGGTGGAGATACGCAGTATTTT. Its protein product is CASSAGRRGGDTQYF. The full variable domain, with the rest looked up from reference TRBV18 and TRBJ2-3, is NAGVMQNPRHLVRRRGQEARLRCSPMKGHSHVYWYRQLPEEGLKFMVYLQKENIIDESGMPKERFSAEFPKEGPSILRIQQVVRGDSAAYFCASSAGRRGGDTQYFGPGTRLTVL.

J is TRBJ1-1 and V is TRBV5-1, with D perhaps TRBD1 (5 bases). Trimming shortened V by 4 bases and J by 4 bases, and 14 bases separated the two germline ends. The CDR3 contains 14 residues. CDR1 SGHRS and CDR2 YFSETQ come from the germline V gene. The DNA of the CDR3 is TGCGCCAGCAGCGAACCCGGGGGGGGCACTGAAGCTTTCTTT. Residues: CASSEPGGGTEAFF.

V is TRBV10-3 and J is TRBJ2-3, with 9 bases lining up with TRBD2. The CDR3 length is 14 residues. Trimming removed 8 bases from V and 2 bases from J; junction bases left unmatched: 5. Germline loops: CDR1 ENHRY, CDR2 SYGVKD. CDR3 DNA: TGTGCCATCGCGAAGCGGGGGGACACAGATACGCAGTATTTT. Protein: CAIAKRGDTDTQYF.

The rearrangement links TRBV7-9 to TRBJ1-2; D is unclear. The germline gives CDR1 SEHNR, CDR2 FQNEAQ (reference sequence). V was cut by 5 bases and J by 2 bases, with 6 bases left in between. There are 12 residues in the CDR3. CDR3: CASSLENYGYTF. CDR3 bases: TGTGCCAGCAGCCTGGAGAACTATGGCTACACCTTC. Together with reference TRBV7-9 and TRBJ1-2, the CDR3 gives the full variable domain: DTGVSQNPRHKITKRGQNVTFRCDPISEHNRLYWYRQTLGQGPEFLTYFQNEAQLEKSRLLSDRFSAERPKGSFSTLEIQRTEQGDSAMYLCASSLENYGYTFGSGTRLTVV.

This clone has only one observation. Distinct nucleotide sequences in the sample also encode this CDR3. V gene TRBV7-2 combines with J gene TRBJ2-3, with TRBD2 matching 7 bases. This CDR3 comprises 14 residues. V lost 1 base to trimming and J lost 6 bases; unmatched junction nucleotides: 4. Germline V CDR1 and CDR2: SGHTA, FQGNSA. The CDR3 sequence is CASSLGTGGDTQYF. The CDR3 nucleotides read TGTGCCAGCAGCTTAGGGACCGGGGGGGATACGCAGTATTTT.

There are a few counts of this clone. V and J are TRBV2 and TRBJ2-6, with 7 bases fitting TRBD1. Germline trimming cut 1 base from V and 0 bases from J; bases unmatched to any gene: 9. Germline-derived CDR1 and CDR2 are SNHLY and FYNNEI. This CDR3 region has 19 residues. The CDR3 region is CASSEGDRDRYSGANVLTF. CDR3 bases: TGTGCCAGCAGTGAAGGAGACAGGGATAGGTACTCTGGGGCCAACGTCCTGACTTTC.

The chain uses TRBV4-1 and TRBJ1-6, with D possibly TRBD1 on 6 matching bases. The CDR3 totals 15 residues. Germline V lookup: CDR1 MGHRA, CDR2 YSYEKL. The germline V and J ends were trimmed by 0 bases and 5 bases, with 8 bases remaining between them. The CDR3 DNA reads TGCGCCAGCAGCCAAGATTACAGGGATAATTCACCCCTCCACTTT. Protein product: CASSQDYRDNSPLHF.

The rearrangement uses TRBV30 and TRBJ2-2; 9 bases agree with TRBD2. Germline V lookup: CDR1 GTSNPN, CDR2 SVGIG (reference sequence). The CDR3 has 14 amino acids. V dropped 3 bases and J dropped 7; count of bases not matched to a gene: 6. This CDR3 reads CAWSIAGEIGELFF. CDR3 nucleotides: TGTGCCTGGAGCATAGCGGGGGAAATCGGGGAGCTGTTTTTT.

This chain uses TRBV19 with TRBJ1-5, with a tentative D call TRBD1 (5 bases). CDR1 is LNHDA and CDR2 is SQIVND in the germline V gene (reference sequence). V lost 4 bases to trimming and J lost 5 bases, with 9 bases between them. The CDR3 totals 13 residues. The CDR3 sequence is CASSSGGYQPQHF. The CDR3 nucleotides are TGTGCCAGTAGTAGCGGGGGTTATCAGCCCCAGCATTTT.

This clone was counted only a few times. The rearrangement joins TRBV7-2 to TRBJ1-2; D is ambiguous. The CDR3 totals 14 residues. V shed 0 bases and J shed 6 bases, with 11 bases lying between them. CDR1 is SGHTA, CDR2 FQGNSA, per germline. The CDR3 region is CASSLAGDTNGYTF. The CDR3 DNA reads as TGTGCCAGCAGCTTAGCGGGAGATACTAATGGCTACACCTTC.

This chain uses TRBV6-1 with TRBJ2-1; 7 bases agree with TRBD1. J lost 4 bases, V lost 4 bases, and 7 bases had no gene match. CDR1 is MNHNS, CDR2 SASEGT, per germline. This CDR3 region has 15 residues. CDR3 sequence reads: CASSVQGPAYNEQFF. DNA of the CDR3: TGTGCCAGCAGTGTACAGGGGCCGGCGTACAATGAGCAGTTCTTC.

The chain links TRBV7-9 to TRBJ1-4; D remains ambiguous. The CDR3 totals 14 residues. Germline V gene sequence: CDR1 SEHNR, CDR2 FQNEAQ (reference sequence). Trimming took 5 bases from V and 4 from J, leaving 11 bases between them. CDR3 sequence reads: CASSQSRSNEKLFF. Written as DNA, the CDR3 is TGTGCCAGCAGCCAATCCCGGAGTAATGAAAAACTGTTTTTT.

The CDR3 nucleotides are TGTGCCAGCAGCGCCGACTCAGACAGTTCGGGAAACACCATATATTTT. It translates to CASSADSDSSGNTIYF. The chain combines TRBV9 with TRBJ1-3; TRBD1 might be the D (5 bases). Germline V gives CDR1 SGDLS, CDR2 YYNGEE. Between the trimmed V and J ends, which lost 3 bases and 4 bases, there was a span of 17 bases. CDR3 length: 16 amino acids.

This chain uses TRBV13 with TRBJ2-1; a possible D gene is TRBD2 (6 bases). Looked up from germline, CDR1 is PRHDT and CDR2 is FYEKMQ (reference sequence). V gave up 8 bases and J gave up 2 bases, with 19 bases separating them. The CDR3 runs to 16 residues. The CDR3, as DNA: TGTGCCAGCCGCCCCACCGGGACTTCCACCTACAATGAGCAGTTCTTC. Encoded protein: CASRPTGTSTYNEQFF.

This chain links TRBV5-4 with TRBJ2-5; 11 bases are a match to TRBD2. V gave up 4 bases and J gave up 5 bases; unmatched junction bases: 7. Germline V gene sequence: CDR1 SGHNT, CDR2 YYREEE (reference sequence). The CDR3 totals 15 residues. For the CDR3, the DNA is TGTGCCAGCAGCACGAATAGCGGGGGGGCTGAGACCCAGTACTTC. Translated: CASSTNSGGAETQYF.

The CDR3 loop is CASSIFTYEQYF. The CDR3 DNA sequence: TGTGCCAGCAGCATCTTTACCTACGAGCAGTACTTC. The chain recombines TRBV7-8 with TRBJ2-7; no definite D call. Trimming left V 5 bases short and J 2 bases short, with 7 bases between. Germline V CDR1 and CDR2: SGHVS, FQNEAQ. This CDR3 comprises 12 residues.

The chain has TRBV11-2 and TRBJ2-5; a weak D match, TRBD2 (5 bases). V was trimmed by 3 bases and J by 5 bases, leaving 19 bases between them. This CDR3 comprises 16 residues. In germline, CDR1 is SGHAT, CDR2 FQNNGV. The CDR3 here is CASSLVSRRVGETQYF. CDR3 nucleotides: TGTGCCAGCAGCTTGGTTAGCCGGCGGGTTGGGGAGACCCAGTACTTC.

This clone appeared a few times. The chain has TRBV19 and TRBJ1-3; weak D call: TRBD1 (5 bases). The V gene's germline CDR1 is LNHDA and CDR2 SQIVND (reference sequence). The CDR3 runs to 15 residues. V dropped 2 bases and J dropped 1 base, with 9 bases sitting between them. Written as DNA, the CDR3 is TGTGCCAGTAGTATAACAACAGGATCTGGAAACACCATATATTTT. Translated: CASSITTGSGNTIYF.

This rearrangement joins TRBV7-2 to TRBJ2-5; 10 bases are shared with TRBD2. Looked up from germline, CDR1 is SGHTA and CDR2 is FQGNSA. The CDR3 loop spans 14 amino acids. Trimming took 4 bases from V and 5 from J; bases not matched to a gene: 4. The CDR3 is CASSSSTSGETQYF. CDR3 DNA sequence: TGTGCCAGCAGCTCCTCGACTAGCGGGGAGACCCAGTACTTC.

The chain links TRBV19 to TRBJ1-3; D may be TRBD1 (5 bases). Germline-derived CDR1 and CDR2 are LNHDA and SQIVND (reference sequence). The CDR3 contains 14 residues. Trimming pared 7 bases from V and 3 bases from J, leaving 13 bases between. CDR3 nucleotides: TGTGCCAGTACGCCTGGGGGAGGTGGAAACACCATATATTTT. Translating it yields CASTPGGGGNTIYF.

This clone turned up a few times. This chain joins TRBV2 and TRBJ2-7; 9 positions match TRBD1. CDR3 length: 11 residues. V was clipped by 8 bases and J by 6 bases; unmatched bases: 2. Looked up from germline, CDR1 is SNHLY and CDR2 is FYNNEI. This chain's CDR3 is CASGGQGEQYV. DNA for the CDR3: TGTGCCAGCGGGGGACAGGGCGAGCAGTACGTC.